This T cell receptor beta chain was sequenced in a study of cytomegalovirus exposure and HLA in healthy donors. The CDR3 sequence is 12 residues long. Germline values: CDR1 SGHAT, CDR2 FQNNGV. Trimming took off 5 bases at V and 4 bases at J, with 6 bases between the two ends. PCR involved 60 Vbeta and 13 Jbeta primers. Per the authors' pipeline: Approximately 11 million of about 88 million unique TCR beta chains were shared, per a later count. The repertoire was sequenced with immunoSEQ multiplex PCR; TCRdb's copy has only in-frame clones and lacks some. D and trimming come from the DNA, and the V and J calls and clone size come from that table. Of 100,000 or so clones in the sample, around 77% were seen once.

The sequence derives from a woman in her thirties or forties in good health and CMV-seropositive. The sequenced sample consisted of PBMCs. The rearrangement uses TRBV11-2 and TRBJ1-3, with D possibly matching TRBD1 (6 bases). The CDR3 coding sequence is TGTGCCAGCAGCCAGGGGGGAAACACCATATATTTT. The encoded protein is CASSQGGNTIYF.